These 19 T cell receptor beta chains were all obtained from the same sample, sequenced in a study of metastatic and nonmetastatic thyroid tumors. TCRdb reprocessed the PCR reads via MiXCR. This sample has approximately 32,000 clones; about 15% occur once, and the top ten carry about 19%. Ahead of thyroid surgery, no patient had received treatment of any kind. Material: blood. Every receptor here comes from a male donor with papillary thyroid cancer or a benign thyroid nodule (not recorded which). Some clones in this sample may be carry-over from other donors' samples.

Worth noting for this clone: Germline and junction disagree at one end, which may indicate a read error. This chain links TRBV27 with TRBJ2-3; D is ambiguous. The CDR3 length is 15 residues. CDR1 is MNHEY, CDR2 SMNVEV, per germline (reference sequence). The CDR3 DNA reads as TGTGCCAGCAGAAACATGGGGTTTTTCACAAATACGCAGTATTTT. The encoded protein is CASRNMGFFTNTQYF.

This clone was seen many times. The chain has TRBV6-5 and TRBJ2-7; 12 bases are a match to TRBD1. Losses at the gene ends were 7 bases for V and 4 bases for J; bases not matched to a gene: 17. The CDR3 runs 18 residues. The germline gives CDR1 MNHEY, CDR2 SVGAGI. This CDR3 reads CASIAGTGGSAGGYEQYF. The CDR3 DNA reads TGTGCCAGCATAGCCGGGACAGGGGGCTCTGCGGGAGGATACGAGCAGTACTTC.

Concerning this clone: Other DNA sequences in this specimen translate into the identical CDR3. As DNA, the CDR3 is TGTGCCAGCTCACCAAGGACAGGGGACCTGACCGAAGCTTTCTTT. Residues: CASSPRTGDLTEAFF. J is TRBJ1-1 and V is TRBV18; TRBD1 matches 9 bases. The germline CDR1 and CDR2 sequences are KGHSH and LQKENI. This CDR3 contains 15 residues. Trimming took 2 bases from V and 8 from J; bases not matched to a gene: 9. The full variable domain, in which reference TRBV18 and TRBJ1-1 provide the parts outside the CDR3, is NAGVMQNPRHLVRRRGQEARLRCSPMKGHSHVYWYRQLPEEGLKFMVYLQKENIIDESGMPKERFSAEFPKEGPSILRIQQVVRGDSAAYFCASSPRTGDLTEAFFGQGTRLTVV.

At least ten counts were recorded for this clone. This rearrangement joins TRBV4-3 to TRBJ2-7; unclear D gene. This CDR3 is built from 16 residues. The germline V gene has CDR1 LGHNA and CDR2 YSLEER. Deletions cut 0 bases from V and 4 bases from J, with 16 bases between. CDR3 bases: TGCGCCAGCAGCCAAGAAAACACCGGGCCGTATTACGAGCAGTACTTC. Its protein is CASSQENTGPYYEQYF.

This clone was counted many times. V and J are TRBV5-1 and TRBJ2-2; perhaps TRBD1 as D (6 bases). Trimming removed 4 bases at V and 0 bases at J, with 13 bases between. Germline V lookup: CDR1 SGHRS, CDR2 YFSETQ. This CDR3 spans 16 amino acids. The CDR3 nucleotides are TGCGCCAGCAGCCCCGGGACAAATGCGAACACCGGGGAGCTGTTTTTT. Its protein is CASSPGTNANTGELFF.

The chain joins TRBV30 to TRBJ2-7; no reliable D call. The V end was cut by 0 bases, the J end by 5 bases, with 5 bases between. The length of the CDR3 is 11 residues. The germline V gene has CDR1 GTSNPN and CDR2 SVGIG (reference sequence). This CDR3 is CAWSVEHEQYF. CDR3 nucleotides: TGTGCCTGGAGTGTTGAGCACGAGCAGTACTTC.

With regard to this clone: One end of the junction varies from germline; a read error may be responsible. The chain uses TRBV28 and TRBJ1-5, with no clear D. Germline V gene lookup returns CDR1 MDHEN and CDR2 SYDVKM. The CDR3 consists of 16 residues. This chain's CDR3 is CASSFCGKGINQPQNF. The DNA of the CDR3 is TGTGCCAGCAGTTTCTGCGGCAAGGGAATCAATCAGCCCCAGAATTTT.

This clone was counted at least ten times. This rearrangement joins TRBV27 to TRBJ2-7; 8 nucleotides align to TRBD2. CDR1 is MNHEY, CDR2 SMNVEV, per germline (reference sequence). The V segment lost 5 bases and the J segment 0 bases; nucleotides outside the gene matches: 3. The CDR3 is 14 residues long. CDR3 coding DNA: TGTGCCAGCAGTAAGCGGGAGACCTCCTACGAGCAGTACTTC. Translated: CASSKRETSYEQYF.

This clone was counted ten times or more. The CDR3 nucleotides read TGTGCCAGTAGTATAGATGGGGGGGGAGAAAAACTGTTTTTT. It encodes CASSIDGGGEKLFF. The rearrangement links TRBV19 to TRBJ1-4; a weak D match, TRBD1 (5 bases). Germline-derived CDR1 and CDR2 are LNHDA and SQIVND (reference sequence). Trimming took 0 bases from V and 8 from J, leaving 10 bases between them. The CDR3 length is 14 residues.

This clone was seen at least ten times. The rearrangement uses TRBV6-5 and TRBJ2-7, with 8 positions matching TRBD2. CDR3 length equals 21 residues. V shed 2 bases and J 4 bases; nucleotides not matched to a gene: 25. Germline assignment: CDR1 MNHEY and CDR2 SVGAGI. In DNA, the CDR3 is TGTGCCAGCAGTTACGGGGTTATCACTAGCGGTATCGACGAGGATTCTTACGAGCAGTACTTC. Translation: CASSYGVITSGIDEDSYEQYF.

This clone was observed many times. This chain joins TRBV7-9 and TRBJ1-2, with 7 bases identical to TRBD1. CDR3 length: 15 residues. The ends lost 0 bases at V and 7 bases at J; junction bases unmatched: 8. CDR1 and CDR2 from the germline V gene are SEHNR and FQNEAQ (reference sequence). CDR3 in DNA: TGTGCCAGCAGCTTAGCCCTAAACAGGGGCGGTGGCTACACCTTC. It translates to CASSLALNRGGGYTF.

This clone has a handful of counts. An end of the junction does not agree with germline; a read error may underlie this. The rearrangement links TRBV12-5 to TRBJ1-2, with D perhaps TRBD1 (6 bases). This CDR3 region has 14 residues. Germline V gene sequence: CDR1 LGHNT, CDR2 FRNRAP. CDR3 loop: CASGAGTWAYCYTF. The DNA of the CDR3 is TGTGCTAGTGGGGCCGGGACATGGGCCTATTGCTACACCTTC.

In its sample, this clone was seen many times. The chain employs TRBV3-1 and TRBJ1-5; D not certain. Germline V CDR1 and CDR2: LGHDT, YNNKEL (reference sequence). The CDR3 is made up of 15 amino acids. V was clipped by 7 bases and J by 4 bases, with 17 bases between them. The CDR3 loop reads CASNFWPGNNQPQHF. CDR3 coding DNA: TGTGCCAGCAACTTTTGGCCGGGGAATAATCAGCCCCAGCATTTT.

This clone was seen repeatedly, ten times or more. Being one base from a much bigger clone, this may be a read error. Other DNA sequences of this sample code for an identical CDR3. The V and J genes are TRBV6-1 and TRBJ1-2, with TRBD1 matching over 8 bases. The J segment lost 8 bases and the V segment lost 5 bases, leaving 10 bases of the junction unmatched. Germline V gene data show CDR1 as MNHNS and CDR2 as SASEGT. The CDR3 is 14 residues long. The CDR3 nucleotides read TGTGCCAGCAGTCCGGACAGGGACGGCTACGGCTACACCTTC. It codes for CASSPDRDGYGYTF.

This clone was counted many times. V is TRBV13 and J is TRBJ2-3; 8 nucleotides line up with TRBD1. Unmatched junction bases numbered 6, after V lost 3 bases and J lost 4 bases. The germline V gene encodes CDR1 PRHDT and CDR2 FYEKMQ (reference sequence). CDR3 length equals 15 residues. The CDR3 sequence: CASSFGTGASDTQYF. In DNA, the CDR3 is TGTGCCAGCAGCTTCGGGACAGGAGCCTCAGATACGCAGTATTTT.

This clone was seen ten or more times. CDR3 sequence reads: CASSPLGSETQYF. In DNA form, the CDR3 reads TGTGCCAGCAGCCCTTTGGGATCAGAGACCCAGTACTTC. The rearrangement joins TRBV7-2 to TRBJ2-5, with D hard to call. This CDR3 comprises 13 residues. Germline V gene data show CDR1 as SGHTA and CDR2 as FQGNSA. Trimming pared 5 bases from V and 4 bases from J, leaving 11 bases between. Variable domain in full (rest from reference TRBV7-2 and TRBJ2-5): GAGVSQSPSNKVTEKGKDVELRCDPISGHTALYWYRQSLGQGLEFLIYFQGNSAPDKSGLPSDRFSAERTGGSVSTLTIQRTQQEDSAVYLCASSPLGSETQYFGPGTRLLVL.

This clone was seen repeatedly, ten times or more. This chain joins TRBV18 and TRBJ2-1, with D tentatively TRBD2 (6 bases). Deletions cut 1 base from V and 10 bases from J, with 8 bases between. The CDR3 spans 12 residues. The germline V gene encodes CDR1 KGHSH and CDR2 LQKENI. The CDR3 region has the DNA TGTGCCAGCTCACCACGCCGGGAGGAGCAGTTCTTC. It yields the protein CASSPRREEQFF. The full variable domain, its missing parts supplied by reference TRBV18 and TRBJ2-1, is NAGVMQNPRHLVRRRGQEARLRCSPMKGHSHVYWYRQLPEEGLKFMVYLQKENIIDESGMPKERFSAEFPKEGPSILRIQQVVRGDSAAYFCASSPRREEQFFGPGTRLTVL.

Points on this clone: At one of its ends the junction is not consistent with the germline gene, which may arise from a read error. The CDR3 reads CASSLDLDSPLHF. DNA of the CDR3: TGTGCCAGCAGTTTAGACCTCGATTCACCCCTCCACTTT. This chain joins TRBV7-2 and TRBJ1-6; D gene uncertain. The CDR3 extends over 13 amino acids. CDR1 is SGHTA, CDR2 FQGNSA, per germline.

J is TRBJ2-6 and V is TRBV30, with TRBD1 as a possible D gene (6 bases). CDR1 is GTSNPN, CDR2 SVGIG, per germline (reference sequence). The CDR3 spans 18 residues. Trimming removed 0 bases at V and 2 bases at J, with 17 bases between. CDR3 sequence reads: CAWSVREGGSPGANVLTF. Written as DNA, the CDR3 is TGTGCCTGGAGTGTACGTGAAGGGGGATCCCCTGGGGCCAACGTCCTGACTTTC.